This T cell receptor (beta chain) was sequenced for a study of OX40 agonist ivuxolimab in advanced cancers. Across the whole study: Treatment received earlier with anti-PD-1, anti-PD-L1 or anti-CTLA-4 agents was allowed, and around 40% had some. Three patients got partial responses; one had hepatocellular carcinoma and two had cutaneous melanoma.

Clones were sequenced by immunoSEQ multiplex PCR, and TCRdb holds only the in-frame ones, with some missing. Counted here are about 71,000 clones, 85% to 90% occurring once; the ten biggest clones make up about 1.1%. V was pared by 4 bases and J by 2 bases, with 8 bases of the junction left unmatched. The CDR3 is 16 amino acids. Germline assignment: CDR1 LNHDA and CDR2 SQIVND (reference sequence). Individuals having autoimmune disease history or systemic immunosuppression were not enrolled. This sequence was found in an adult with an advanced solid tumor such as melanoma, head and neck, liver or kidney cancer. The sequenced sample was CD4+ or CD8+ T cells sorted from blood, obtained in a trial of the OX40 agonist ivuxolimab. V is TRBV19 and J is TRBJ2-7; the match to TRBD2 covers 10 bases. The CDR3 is CASSRTSGGAAYEQYF. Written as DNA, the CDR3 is TGTGCCAGTAGTAGGACTAGCGGAGGAGCCGCCTACGAGCAGTACTTC.